This T cell receptor (beta chain) was sequenced during a study of cytomegalovirus exposure and HLA in healthy donors. General observations from the study: In a later analysis, HLA-associated TCR beta chains were more clonally expanded than equally common others. Some public TCRs appeared in many individuals, while most sequences were rare. In a later analysis, an Asian-associated ancestry cluster reportedly showed fewer N-insertions than the roughly 730-donor mean. The availability of immune exposure information extended only to CMV serostatus.

The trim removed 3 bases at V and 4 bases at J, leaving 7 bases unmatched. Germline CDR1 is SQVTM and CDR2 is ANQGSEA. This CDR3 has 15 amino acids. About this clone: Its antigen is unidentified.

The primer mix had 60 Vbeta and 13 Jbeta primers. Profiled with immunoSEQ multiplex PCR; TCRdb holds only in-frame clones, not every one. Of some 71,000 clones listed, about 74% were seen once; the top ten hold about 20%. The specimen was PBMCs. The rearrangement uses TRBV29-1 and TRBJ2-1; 9 bases align to TRBD2. This TCR came from a woman aged 25 to 39 in good health and CMV-seropositive. The CDR3 coding sequence is TGCAGCGTTGACAGCGGGAGGTTGTTGTACAATGAGCAGTTCTTC. Translated: CSVDSGRLLYNEQFF.